The present T cell receptor beta chain was sequenced within a study of Graves' ophthalmopathy and Graves' hyperthyroidism (dated by TCRdb to 2016 to 2018). Describing the broader study: Peripheral blood was collected at initial diagnosis, before any treatment. TCR beta repertoire signatures were used to distinguish Graves' ophthalmopathy from Graves' hyperthyroidism and to predict progression to ophthalmopathy. In total, 135 blood samples were TCR-sequenced: around 42 ophthalmopathy, roughly 80 hyperthyroidism and about 17 hyperthyroidism-to-ophthalmopathy patients. To explore V-J signatures that separate ophthalmopathy from hyperthyroidism, a discovery set of about a hundred patients was enrolled, consisting of about 43 with ophthalmopathy and approximately 60 with stable hyperthyroidism. An independent validation cohort was composed of approximately 19 hyperthyroidism patients and 17 patients who later progressed from hyperthyroidism to ophthalmopathy. In roughly 6 hyperthyroidism patients, the T-cell repertoire of thyroid tissue was compared with the T-cell repertoire of blood. Once sampling was done, hyperthyroidism patients were given methimazole at a starting dose of 30 mg daily, while ophthalmopathy patients were given high-dose intravenous methylprednisolone. For training and testing, the 80 to 100 patients in the discovery cohort were randomly divided in a 7:3 ratio.

What the study reported, not specific to this receptor: No statistical method was used to set the sample size in advance, and the investigators knew which group each participant was assigned to. The 13-signature model separated ophthalmopathy from stable hyperthyroidism with about 86% sensitivity and just under 84% specificity in cross-validation, and 80%/75% in the test set. In validation, the model predicted ophthalmopathy progression with 55% to 71% sensitivity and 72.22% specificity; 12 predicted patients were CT-confirmed with GO in a median of approximately six months. Among expanded thyroid clonotypes with frequency above 0.001, most also showed up in blood, which suggests that blood repertoires may reflect the thyroid immune response.

As regards this clonotype: Its antigen is currently not known. No clone much larger than this one lies a single base away; base qualities are absent.

Ophthalmopathy patients were characterized by moderately to severely active disease, a Clinical Activity Score of at least 3, a NOSPECS grade of at least 4, and a disease duration under 3 months. Patients with other autoimmune diseases, uncontrolled infections, pregnancy or lactation were excluded. Diagnosis relied on clinical symptoms, serum thyroxine, TRAb, thyroid ultrasound and orbital computed tomography. Using Ficoll-Paque density gradient centrifugation, PBMCs were isolated from less than 13 ml of fresh peripheral blood. Total RNA was extracted using Trizol reagent, and RNA quality was checked on an Agilent 2100 Bioanalyzer. The V end loses 5 bases and the J end loses 2 bases, and a stretch of 9 bases separates them. From its cysteine to its phenylalanine, the CDR3 spans 14 amino acids. Only CDR3 DNA remains: 42 bases, in frame from the first base. Reading the germline V gene gives CDR1 SGHAT and CDR2 FQNNGV.

For repertoire sequencing, TCR beta CDR3 regions were amplified from RNA transcripts. The first round was an RT-PCR using HTBI primers with the Qiagen OneStep RT-PCR kit, and this first round was followed by a second-round multiplex PCR, then size selection and purification. Libraries were sequenced on an Illumina HiSeq2000 using paired-end 100 bp reads. Regarding the original processing steps: SOAPnuke was used to process the reads, throwing out any read that had adapters, had uncalled bases, had a mean Phred below 15, or lacked an exact constant-primer or identifier match. High-quality paired reads were merged with COPE v1.2.5. Each unique nucleotide sequence was defined as a clonotype, and clonotypes were aligned to IMGT TRB V, D and J references with MiTCR v1.1. The analysis was limited to V-J combinations with a frequency above 0.0001, which together covered about 99% of the repertoires. For each V-J combination, a TCR clonal expansion and chaos score was defined as the ratio of F50 clonal expansion to chaos observed in the TCRdist matrix. Welch's t-statistics and random forest were used to narrow the features down to more than 10 V-J combinations, which were then fed into a naive Bayes classifier. Thyroid-blood repertoire similarity was quantified with the Morisita-Horn index. The raw public reads went through TCRdb reprocessing: fastp at Q25, MiXCR clone calling, in-frame beta chains kept. One record per CDR3 amino acid sequence lists the most common genes and DNA. TCRdb's processing, not the study's, gives the V and J calls here. Counted in this sample were 150,000 or so distinct CDR3 sequences; about two fifths of them appeared once. The ten largest clones capture over 7% of the sample.

The source material was peripheral blood. This receptor was obtained from a young man with Graves' ophthalmopathy. Donor details come from another sample of the same person, matched by shared clones. The sequence is built from TRBV11-2 and TRBJ2-2; there is no confident call for the D gene. The DNA reads TGTGCCAGCAGCCAGAATACAAACACCGGGGAGCTGTTTTTT. Its protein product is CASSQNTNTGELFF.